Listed below are T cell receptor beta chains from one sample, sequenced in a study of cytomegalovirus exposure and HLA in healthy donors. Sequenced by immunoSEQ multiplex PCR; TCRdb stores in-frame clones only, minus some. The sample records roughly 130,000 clones, approximately 68% being singletons. Specimen: PBMCs. The source is a man under 40 in good health and CMV-seropositive. CDR3s include the opening cysteine and the closing phenylalanine or tryptophan. The order of the fields is CDR3 protein, CDR3 DNA, D gene, J gene, clone size, V gene. The D gene is left open where the match is weak. Size is stated for part of the rows, as once, few or many counts, or as a class when the clone is expanded.

CDR3aa: CASTDSRGSGRKYAYF; CDR3nt: TGTGCCAGCACTGACAGTCGGGGTAGCGGGAGAAAATATGCGTACTTC; d_gene: TRBD2; j_gene: TRBJ2-7; abundance: .; v_gene: TRBV2
CDR3aa: CASSQSLAVSSYEQYF; CDR3nt: TGCGCCAGCAGCCAATCCCTAGCGGTTAGCTCCTACGAGCAGTACTTC; d_gene: TRBD2; j_gene: TRBJ2-7; abundance: .; v_gene: TRBV4-1
CDR3aa: CASSPMRQRNTEAFF; CDR3nt: TGTGCCAGCTCACCAATGAGACAGAGGAACACTGAAGCTTTCTTT; d_gene: .; j_gene: TRBJ1-1; abundance: .; v_gene: TRBV18
CDR3aa: CASSSGQGNHEQYF; CDR3nt: TGTGCCAGCAGCTCGGGACAGGGGAATCACGAGCAGTACTTC; d_gene: TRBD1; j_gene: TRBJ2-7; abundance: .; v_gene: TRBV28
CDR3aa: CASGWTGKTYNEQFF; CDR3nt: TGTGCCAGCGGATGGACAGGGAAGACCTACAATGAGCAGTTCTTC; d_gene: TRBD1; j_gene: TRBJ2-1; abundance: .; v_gene: TRBV27
CDR3aa: CASRGQGAGGYTF; CDR3nt: TGTGCCAGCAGGGGACAGGGGGCGGGTGGCTACACCTTC; d_gene: TRBD1; j_gene: TRBJ1-2; abundance: few; v_gene: TRBV6-5
CDR3aa: CASSRTPRETQYF; CDR3nt: TGTGCCAGCAGCCGGACTCCCCGGGAGACCCAGTACTTC; d_gene: .; j_gene: TRBJ2-5; abundance: .; v_gene: TRBV28
CDR3aa: CATSREGRASGEQYF; CDR3nt: TGTGCCACCAGCAGAGAGGGCAGGGCCTCCGGTGAGCAGTACTTC; d_gene: .; j_gene: TRBJ2-7; abundance: .; v_gene: TRBV15
CDR3aa: CASSESPLRQGWDQPQHF; CDR3nt: TGTGCCAGCAGTGAAAGCCCTCTTCGACAGGGTTGGGATCAGCCCCAGCATTTT; d_gene: TRBD1; j_gene: TRBJ1-5; abundance: .; v_gene: TRBV2
CDR3aa: CASSFRGLPHEQYF; CDR3nt: TGTGCCAGCAGTTTCAGGGGCCTCCCCCACGAGCAGTACTTC; d_gene: .; j_gene: TRBJ2-7; abundance: .; v_gene: TRBV28
CDR3aa: CASRDPGQGRAGYTF; CDR3nt: TGTGCCAGCAGAGATCCGGGACAGGGGAGGGCTGGCTACACCTTC; d_gene: TRBD1; j_gene: TRBJ1-2; abundance: few; v_gene: TRBV7-9
CDR3aa: CASSSARWETQYF; CDR3nt: TGTGCCAGCAGTTCAGCGAGATGGGAGACCCAGTACTTC; d_gene: .; j_gene: TRBJ2-5; abundance: .; v_gene: TRBV28
CDR3aa: CASSEESWAYSNTGELFF; CDR3nt: TGTGCCAGCAGTGAAGAATCCTGGGCATACTCGAACACCGGGGAGCTGTTTTTT; d_gene: .; j_gene: TRBJ2-2; abundance: .; v_gene: TRBV2
CDR3aa: CASSLQASGGDYEQYF; CDR3nt: TGTGCCAGCAGCTTACAGGCTAGCGGAGGGGACTACGAGCAGTACTTC; d_gene: TRBD2; j_gene: TRBJ2-7; abundance: .; v_gene: TRBV7-2
CDR3aa: CASSFIQREIYNEQFF; CDR3nt: TGTGCCAGCAGCTTTATCCAGCGAGAAATTTACAATGAGCAGTTCTTC; d_gene: .; j_gene: TRBJ2-1; abundance: .; v_gene: TRBV13
CDR3aa: CASSSGQGQGNTIYF; CDR3nt: TGTGCCAGCAGCTCTGGACAGGGGCAAGGAAACACCATATATTTT; d_gene: TRBD1; j_gene: TRBJ1-3; abundance: .; v_gene: TRBV7-9
CDR3aa: CASSPSAYNEQFF; CDR3nt: TGTGCCAGCAGCCCCTCCGCCTACAATGAGCAGTTCTTC; d_gene: .; j_gene: TRBJ2-1; abundance: .; v_gene: TRBV7-3
CDR3aa: CSSSLAGGTVGLVGYTF; CDR3nt: TGTTCCAGCAGCTTAGCAGGGGGCACCGTTGGTTTGGTTGGCTACACCTTC; d_gene: TRBD1; j_gene: TRBJ1-2; abundance: .; v_gene: TRBV7-9
CDR3aa: CASSSGLAGVSDTQYF; CDR3nt: TGTGCCAGCAGCTCCGGACTAGCGGGAGTCTCAGATACGCAGTATTTT; d_gene: TRBD2; j_gene: TRBJ2-3; abundance: .; v_gene: TRBV5-6
CDR3aa: CASSLIAGVADTQYF; CDR3nt: TGTGCCAGCAGCTTAATAGCGGGAGTTGCAGATACGCAGTATTTT; d_gene: TRBD2; j_gene: TRBJ2-3; abundance: once; v_gene: TRBV7-3
CDR3aa: CASSRNSGRGVEQYF; CDR3nt: TGTGCCAGCAGCCGAAATAGCGGGAGGGGCGTTGAGCAGTACTTC; d_gene: TRBD2; j_gene: TRBJ2-7; abundance: .; v_gene: TRBV5-4
CDR3aa: CASSSTNTTGGRPQYF; CDR3nt: TGTGCCAGCAGCTCGACGAATACGACTGGCGGGAGGCCCCAGTACTTC; d_gene: TRBD2; j_gene: TRBJ2-5; abundance: .; v_gene: TRBV7-9
CDR3aa: CASRVGQGPYEQYF; CDR3nt: TGTGCCAGTCGGGTGGGACAGGGTCCCTACGAGCAGTACTTC; d_gene: TRBD1; j_gene: TRBJ2-7; abundance: .; v_gene: TRBV19
CDR3aa: CASSLTSGPNTGELFF; CDR3nt: TGTGCCAGCAGTCTCACTAGCGGGCCGAACACCGGGGAGCTGTTTTTT; d_gene: TRBD2; j_gene: TRBJ2-2; abundance: few; v_gene: TRBV6-6
CDR3aa: CASSPPVTGGLGTQYF; CDR3nt: TGTGCCAGCTCACCACCTGTAACAGGGGGGTTAGGTACGCAGTATTTT; d_gene: TRBD1; j_gene: TRBJ2-3; abundance: .; v_gene: TRBV18
CDR3aa: CASSLVRMRRGGTSGSSYEQYF; CDR3nt: TGTGCCAGCAGCTTAGTCCGCATGAGGCGAGGCGGGACTAGCGGGAGCTCCTACGAGCAGTACTTC; d_gene: TRBD2; j_gene: TRBJ2-7; abundance: .; v_gene: TRBV7-6
CDR3aa: CASSPLTSRLGEQYF; CDR3nt: TGCGCCAGCAGCCCCCTGACTAGCCGTCTGGGCGAGCAGTACTTC; d_gene: TRBD2; j_gene: TRBJ2-7; abundance: .; v_gene: TRBV5-1
CDR3aa: CASSATGVQPQHF; CDR3nt: TGTGCCAGCAGCGCCACAGGGGTTCAGCCCCAGCATTTT; d_gene: TRBD1; j_gene: TRBJ1-5; abundance: .; v_gene: TRBV9
CDR3aa: CASSLGANGYGYTF; CDR3nt: TGTGCCAGCAGCTTAGGCGCCAACGGCTATGGCTACACCTTC; d_gene: .; j_gene: TRBJ1-2; abundance: few; v_gene: TRBV11-2
CDR3aa: CASSLGTGSRWSNQPQHF; CDR3nt: TGTGCCAGCAGTTTGGGGACAGGGAGTCGATGGAGCAATCAGCCCCAGCATTTT; d_gene: TRBD1; j_gene: TRBJ1-5; abundance: .; v_gene: TRBV28
CDR3aa: CASRPGTSGHQEAQYF; CDR3nt: TGTGCCAGCAGGCCCGGGACTAGCGGCCACCAAGAGGCCCAGTACTTC; d_gene: TRBD2; j_gene: TRBJ2-5; abundance: .; v_gene: TRBV2
CDR3aa: CSSSLEMGQGGNQPQHF; CDR3nt: TGTTCCAGCAGCTTAGAGATGGGACAGGGGGGCAATCAGCCCCAGCATTTT; d_gene: TRBD1; j_gene: TRBJ1-5; abundance: once; v_gene: TRBV7-9
CDR3aa: CAWSNRGVNNSPLHF; CDR3nt: TGTGCCTGGAGTAACAGGGGCGTAAATAATTCACCCCTCCACTTT; d_gene: TRBD1; j_gene: TRBJ1-6; abundance: .; v_gene: TRBV30